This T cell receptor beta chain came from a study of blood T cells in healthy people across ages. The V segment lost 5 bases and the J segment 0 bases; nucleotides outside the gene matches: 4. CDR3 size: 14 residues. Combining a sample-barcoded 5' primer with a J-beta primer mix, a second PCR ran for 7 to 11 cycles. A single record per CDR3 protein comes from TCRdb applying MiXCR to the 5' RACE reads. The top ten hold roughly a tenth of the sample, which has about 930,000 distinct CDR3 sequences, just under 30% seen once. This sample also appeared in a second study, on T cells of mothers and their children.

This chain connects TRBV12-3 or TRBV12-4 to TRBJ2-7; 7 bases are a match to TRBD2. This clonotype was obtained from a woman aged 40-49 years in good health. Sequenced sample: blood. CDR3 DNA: TGTGCCAGCAGTACGGGCGGGAGCTCCTACGAGCAGTACTTC. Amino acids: CASSTGGSSYEQYF.